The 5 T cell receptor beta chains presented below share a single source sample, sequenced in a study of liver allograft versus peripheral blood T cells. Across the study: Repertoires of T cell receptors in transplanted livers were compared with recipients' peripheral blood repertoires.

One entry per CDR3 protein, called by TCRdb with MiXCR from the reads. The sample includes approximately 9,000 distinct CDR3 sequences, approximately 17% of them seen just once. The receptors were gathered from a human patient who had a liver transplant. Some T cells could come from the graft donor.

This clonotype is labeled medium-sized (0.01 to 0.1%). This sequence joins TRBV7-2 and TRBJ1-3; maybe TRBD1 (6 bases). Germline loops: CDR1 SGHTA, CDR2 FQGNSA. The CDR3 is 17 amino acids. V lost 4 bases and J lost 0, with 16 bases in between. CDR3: CASSSADRYFSGNTIYF. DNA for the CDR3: TGTGCCAGCAGCTCGGCCGACAGGTACTTCTCTGGAAACACCATATATTTT.

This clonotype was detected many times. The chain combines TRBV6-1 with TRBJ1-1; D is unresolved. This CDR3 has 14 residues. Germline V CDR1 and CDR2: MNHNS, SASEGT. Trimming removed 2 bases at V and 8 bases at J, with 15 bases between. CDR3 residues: CASSESFLMGEAFF. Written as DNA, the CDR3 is TGTGCCAGCAGTGAATCTTTTTTGATGGGGGAAGCTTTCTTT.

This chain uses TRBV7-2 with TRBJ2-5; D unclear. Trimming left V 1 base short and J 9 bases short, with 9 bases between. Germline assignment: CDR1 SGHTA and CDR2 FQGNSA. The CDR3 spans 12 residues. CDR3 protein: CASSLVVDPQYF. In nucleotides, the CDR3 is TGTGCCAGCAGCTTAGTAGTGGACCCCCAGTACTTC.

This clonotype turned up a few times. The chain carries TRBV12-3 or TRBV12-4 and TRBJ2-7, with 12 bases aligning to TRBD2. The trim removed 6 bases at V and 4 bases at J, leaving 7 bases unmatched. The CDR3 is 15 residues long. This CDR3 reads CASSSLGTSGYEQYF. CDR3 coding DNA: TGTGCCAGCAGCTCCCTCGGGACTAGCGGGTACGAGCAGTACTTC.

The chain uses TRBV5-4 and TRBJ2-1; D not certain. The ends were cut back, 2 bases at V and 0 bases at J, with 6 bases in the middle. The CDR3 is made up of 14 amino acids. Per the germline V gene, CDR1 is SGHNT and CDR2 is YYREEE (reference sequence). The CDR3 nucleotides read TGTGCCAGCAGCTTAGAGAACTCCTACAATGAGCAGTTCTTC. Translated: CASSLENSYNEQFF.